The 13 T cell receptor beta chains presented below share a single source sample, sequenced in a study of beta chain features in type 1 diabetes. TCRB transcripts that were expressed got sequenced, as all of the isolated RNA had been reverse transcribed. Sequencing was performed with immunoSEQ multiplex PCR; in TCRdb, only in-frame clones are kept and a portion is missing. This sample yields roughly 250,000 clones, of which more than 9% are seen a single time; just under 0.035% belongs to the top ten. The sequencing input was naive CD4+ T cells from blood. The receptors were sampled from a woman aged 18-30 years in good health.

The chain combines TRBV29-1 with TRBJ1-2, with D possibly being TRBD1 (5 bases). Trimming took off 4 bases at V and 2 bases at J, with 11 bases between the two ends. Germline CDR1 SQVTM, CDR2 ANQGSEA. The CDR3 has 13 residues. The CDR3 protein is CSVGTRQNYGYTF. Here the CDR3 DNA reads TGCAGCGTTGGAACCCGACAGAACTATGGCTACACCTTC.

This clone appeared a few times. The rearrangement links TRBV27 to TRBJ1-1, with 9 bases aligning to TRBD1. The V gene's germline CDR1 is MNHEY and CDR2 SMNVEV (reference sequence). With 6 bases clipped from V and 5 bases from J, the junction kept 4 bases outside the gene matches. The length of the CDR3 is 13 residues. The CDR3 here is CASSGQGSTEAFF. CDR3 coding DNA: TGTGCCAGCAGCGGACAGGGGAGTACTGAAGCTTTCTTT.

This clone was observed a handful of times. The V gene is TRBV6-1, the J gene TRBJ2-7; D is uncertain. The V gene's germline CDR1 is MNHNS and CDR2 SASEGT. The CDR3 runs to 12 residues. V lost 6 bases to trimming and J lost 2 bases, with 8 bases between them. The CDR3 spells CASSETAYEQYF. The CDR3 DNA is TGTGCCAGCAGCGAGACTGCCTACGAGCAGTACTTC.

The rearrangement uses TRBV30 and TRBJ2-7; unclear D gene. CDR1 is GTSNPN, CDR2 SVGIG, per germline (reference sequence). The CDR3 has 13 residues. V shed 4 bases and J shed 9 bases, with 19 bases lying between them. This chain's CDR3 is CAWTQDYMGSQYF. The CDR3 region has the DNA TGTGCCTGGACCCAGGATTACATGGGTTCGCAGTACTTC.

This clone was counted between two and nine times. The gene calls are TRBV2 and TRBJ2-1; weak D call: TRBD1 (6 bases). The V end lost 6 bases, the J end lost 14 bases, and 20 bases lay between the germline ends. The germline CDR1 and CDR2 sequences are SNHLY and FYNNEI. The CDR3 loop spans 13 amino acids. The CDR3 DNA reads TGTGCCAGCAGCACATACACAGGGCCTCTAAAGTTCTTC. Translating it yields CASSTYTGPLKFF. Supplemented by reference TRBV2 and TRBJ2-1, the full variable domain reads EPEVTQTPSHQVTQMGQEVILRCVPISNHLYFYWYRQILGQKVEFLVSFYNNEISEKSEIFDDQFSVERPDGSNFTLKIRSTKLEDSAMYFCASSTYTGPLKFFGPGTRLTVL.

The chain combines TRBV19 with TRBJ2-4, with D perhaps matching TRBD2 (5 bases). This CDR3 is built from 15 residues. V gave up 0 bases and J gave up 7 bases, with 13 bases separating them. CDR1 and CDR2 from the germline V gene are LNHDA and SQIVND (reference sequence). This CDR3 is CASSIEGRDANIQYF. CDR3 in DNA: TGTGCCAGTAGTATAGAGGGCCGGGATGCTAACATTCAGTACTTC.

This clone was recorded many times. The genes are TRBV15 and TRBJ1-4; 7 bases match TRBD1. J lost 8 bases, V lost 1 base, and 7 bases had no gene match. There are 15 residues in the CDR3. CDR1 and CDR2 (germline): LNHNV, YYDKDF (reference sequence). In DNA form, the CDR3 reads TGTGCCACCAGCAGAGGACAGGGCTTTGGAGAAAAACTGTTTTTT. It codes for CATSRGQGFGEKLFF.

The chain is built from TRBV7-7 and TRBJ2-1; TRBD1 is a possible D gene (7 bases). CDR1 and CDR2 (germline): SSHAT, FNYEAQ (reference sequence). V was clipped by 5 bases and J by 8 bases, with 19 bases between them. The CDR3 runs to 15 residues. CDR3 protein: CASSRRPDREDEQFF. The CDR3 coding sequence is TGTGCCAGCAGCCGGCGACCAGACAGGGAGGATGAGCAGTTCTTC.

This rearrangement joins TRBV10-2 to TRBJ2-7; 7 nucleotides agree with TRBD2. Per the germline V gene, CDR1 is WSHSY and CDR2 is SAAADI. The length of the CDR3 is 13 residues. After removal of 4 bases from V and 2 bases from J, the junction contained 2 bases not matched to a gene. The CDR3 loop reads CASSVAGAYEQYF. The CDR3 DNA is TGCGCCAGCAGTGTTGCGGGGGCCTACGAGCAGTACTTC.

A few counts support this clone. This chain uses TRBV2 with TRBJ2-1; tentatively, D is TRBD2 (6 bases). Germline V gene sequence: CDR1 SNHLY, CDR2 FYNNEI. Trimming removed 3 bases at V and 3 bases at J, with 12 bases between. The CDR3 covers 15 residues. The CDR3 here is CASSEGGTYYNEQFF. CDR3 DNA sequence: TGTGCCAGCAGTGAGGGCGGGACGTACTACAATGAGCAGTTCTTC.

This clone was seen a few times. The V and J genes are TRBV29-1 and TRBJ1-2; 7 nucleotides line up with TRBD1. Trimming removed 4 bases from V and 7 bases from J; junction bases left unmatched: 9. Germline loops: CDR1 SQVTM, CDR2 ANQGSEA. The CDR3 has 13 amino acids. Here the CDR3 DNA reads TGCAGCGTTGGAACCATCCCAGGGGGTGGCTACACCTTC. The encoded protein is CSVGTIPGGGYTF.

V and J are TRBV10-3 and TRBJ1-3; D perhaps matches TRBD1 (6 bases). V was pared by 10 bases and J by 2 bases, with 12 bases between. Germline CDR1 reads ENHRY; CDR2 reads SYGVKD. CDR3 length equals 13 residues. The CDR3 here is CATRGDTGNTIYF. The CDR3 bases are TGTGCCACCAGGGGAGACACTGGAAACACCATATATTTT.

The chain couples TRBV11-2 to TRBJ2-7, with a tentative D call TRBD1 (5 bases). This CDR3 region has 12 residues. V shed 6 bases and J shed 3 bases, with 9 bases lying between them. The germline gives CDR1 SGHAT, CDR2 FQNNGV. The CDR3 region is CASSPDSYEQYF. The DNA for the CDR3 is TGTGCCAGCAGTCCTGACAGCTACGAGCAGTACTTC.